This T cell receptor beta chain was captured in a study of identical twins. This clonotype has only a few counts. The CDR3 contains 14 residues. Germline trimming cut 5 bases from V and 5 bases from J; bases unmatched to any gene: 6. In germline, CDR1 is PRHDT, CDR2 FYEKMQ (reference sequence). From the 5' RACE reads, TCRdb called clonotypes with MiXCR, one entry per CDR3 protein. In the table there are approximately 140,000 distinct CDR3 sequences, under 4.5% of which are singletons. Sequences were obtained from memory T cells sorted from blood. The source of this sequence is a man aged 18-30 years in good health. The rearrangement uses TRBV13 and TRBJ2-1, with 7 positions matching TRBD2. DNA for the CDR3: TGTGCCAGCAGCCCCTGGGGGGGTCACAATGAGCAGTTCTTC. Translated, it gives CASSPWGGHNEQFF.